This T cell receptor beta chain was profiled in a study of shared clonotypes between healthy human individuals. Several immunoSEQ plates held equal portions of the genomic DNA taken from each subset. Sequencing was performed on unsorted PBMC DNA using ten immunoSEQ deep assay plates. The protocol was immunoSEQ multiplex PCR, while the TCRdb copy is restricted to in-frame clones and leaves out a portion. The table has around 450,000 clones, around 79% seen once. The CDR3 contains 17 residues. J was trimmed by 0 bases and V by 7 bases; bases with no gene match: 13. Germline V gene sequence: CDR1 SGDLS, CDR2 YYNGEE. Unsorted samples drew genomic DNA from approximately 87 million PBMCs. Worth noting for this clone: The target antigen is unknown.

Findings and limits, study-wide: Represented genetic and exposure-history diversity was restricted by having few donors.

The sequenced material came from PBMCs. The clonotype originates from a woman in her thirties or forties in good health. Some clones in this sample may be carry-over from other donors' samples. The V and J genes are TRBV9 and TRBJ2-1; 7 bases map to TRBD2. CDR3 amino acids: CASLTPVGGYSYNEQFF. CDR3 bases: TGTGCCAGCCTCACCCCCGTGGGAGGGTACTCCTACAATGAGCAGTTCTTC.